This T cell receptor beta chain was recovered during a study of T-cell reconstitution after alpha-beta-depleted transplantation in children. Points from the study as a whole: A year post-transplant, T-cell counts and diversity derived mostly from newly produced T cells. The origin of alpha-beta T cells about two months after transplant was reportedly several hundred expanded graft clones.

Details on this clonotype: The antigen remains unidentified.

Germline V gene lookup returns CDR1 SQVTM and CDR2 ANQGSEA. This CDR3 region has 12 residues. V lost 4 bases and J lost 10; bases outside the gene matches: 9. Unique molecular identifiers were used in preparing the TCRbeta library. In TCRdb, the PCR reads were re-called with MiXCR into one record per CDR3 protein. The data hold almost 600,000 distinct CDR3 sequences, with approximately 30% observed a single time. The chain employs TRBV29-1 and TRBJ1-2; the match to TRBD1 covers 7 bases. The sequence derives from a boy under three years old with Wiskott-Aldrich syndrome, due to receive a stem cell transplant. The material sequenced was PBMCs, taken before TCRalphabeta/CD19-depleted stem cell transplant. CDR3 sequence: CSVGSDKGAYTF. The DNA for the CDR3 is TGCAGCGTTGGGTCAGACAAGGGGGCCTACACCTTC.